This TCR beta chain was identified in a study of T cell changes during pregnancy in multiple sclerosis. TCRdb keeps only in-frame clones here, not all; method: immunoSEQ multiplex PCR. Of 20,000 to 25,000 clones listed, approximately 95% are singletons. V was clipped by 5 bases and J by 8 bases, with 12 bases between them. This CDR3 comprises 13 residues. Germline CDR1 is SGHVS and CDR2 is FNYEAQ. The rearrangement uses TRBV7-6 and TRBJ2-2; D is unresolved. The sample consisted of CD8+ T cells from peripheral blood mononuclear cells, taken in the third trimester of pregnancy. This receptor was taken from a female donor with multiple sclerosis, enrolled in a pregnancy study. This chain's CDR3 is CASSVGIDGELFF. CDR3 bases: TGTGCCAGCAGCGTAGGAATAGATGGGGAGCTGTTTTTT. The full variable domain, its missing parts supplied by reference TRBV7-6 and TRBJ2-2, is GAGVSQSPRYKVTKRGQDVALRCDPISGHVSLYWYRQALGQGPEFLTYFNYEAQQDKSGLPNDRFSAERPEGSISTLTIQRTEQRDSAMYRCASSVGIDGELFFGEGSRLTVL.